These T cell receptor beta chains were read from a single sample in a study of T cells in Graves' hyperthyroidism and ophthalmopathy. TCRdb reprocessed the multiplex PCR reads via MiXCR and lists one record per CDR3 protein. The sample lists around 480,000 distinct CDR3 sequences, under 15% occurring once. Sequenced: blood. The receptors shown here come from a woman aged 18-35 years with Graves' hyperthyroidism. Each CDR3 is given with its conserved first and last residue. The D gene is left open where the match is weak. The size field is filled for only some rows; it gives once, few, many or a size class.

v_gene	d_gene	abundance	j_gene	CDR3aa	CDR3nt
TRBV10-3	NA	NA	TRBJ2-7	CAISRQAYEQYF	TGTGCCATCAGCAGACAGGCCTACGAGCAGTACTTC
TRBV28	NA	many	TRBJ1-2	CASSLVGASNYGYTF	TGTGCCAGCAGTTTAGTCGGGGCGTCTAACTATGGCTACACCTTC
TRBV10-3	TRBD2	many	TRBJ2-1	CASQGLAEGFSYNEQFF	TGTGCCTCCCAAGGGCTAGCGGAAGGTTTCTCCTACAATGAGCAGTTCTTC
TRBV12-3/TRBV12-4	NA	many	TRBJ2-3	CASKRGERLRTDTQYF	TGTGCCAGCAAACGAGGGGAGCGGCTACGCACAGATACGCAGTATTTT
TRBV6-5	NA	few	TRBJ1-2	CASSYLYDYTF	TGTGCCAGCAGTTACTTGTACGACTACACCTTC
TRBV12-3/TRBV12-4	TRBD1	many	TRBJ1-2	CASSTGQNYGYTF	TGTGCCAGCAGTACGGGACAGAACTATGGCTACACCTTC
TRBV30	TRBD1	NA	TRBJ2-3	CAWSFGGTGGQDTQYF	TGTGCCTGGAGTTTTGGGGGGACAGGGGGCCAAGATACGCAGTATTTT
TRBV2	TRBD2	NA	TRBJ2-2	CASYPGLAGGGTGELFF	TGTGCCAGCTACCCGGGACTAGCGGGAGGAGGCACCGGGGAGCTGTTTTTT
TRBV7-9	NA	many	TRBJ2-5	CASSRPVSARDQYF	TGTGCCAGCAGCCGGCCCGTATCCGCCCGGGACCAGTACTTC
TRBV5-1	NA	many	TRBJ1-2	CASSHGTILDGYTF	TGCGCCAGCAGCCACGGGACTATCCTGGATGGCTACACCTTC
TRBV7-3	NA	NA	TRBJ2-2	CASSTPDLNTGELFF	TGTGCCAGCAGCACCCCCGACTTGAACACCGGGGAGCTGTTTTTT
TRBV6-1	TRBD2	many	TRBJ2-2	CASGQREGPRTGELFF	TGTGCCAGCGGCCAGCGGGAGGGCCCTCGCACCGGGGAGCTGTTTTTT
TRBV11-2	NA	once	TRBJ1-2	CASSFSMLSGYTF	TGTGCCAGCAGCTTCAGCATGCTTAGCGGCTACACCTTC
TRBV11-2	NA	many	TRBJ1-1	CASSPGQRRSPNTEAFF	TGTGCCAGCAGCCCCGGACAGCGCCGGTCCCCAAACACTGAAGCTTTCTTT
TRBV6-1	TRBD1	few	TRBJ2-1	CASRRPSGDSSYNEQFF	TGTGCCAGCAGGCGACCTTCAGGGGACAGCTCCTACAATGAGCAGTTCTTC
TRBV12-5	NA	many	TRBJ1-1	CASGPPPTNTEAFF	TGTGCTAGTGGTCCCCCCCCTACGAACACTGAAGCTTTCTTT
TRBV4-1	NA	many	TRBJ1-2	CASSPQQEGSYGYTF	TGCGCCAGCAGCCCCCAGCAGGAAGGGTCCTATGGCTACACCTTC
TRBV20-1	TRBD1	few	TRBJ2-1	CSATSGTGNSDEQFF	TGCAGTGCCACCTCCGGGACAGGGAATTCCGATGAGCAGTTCTTC
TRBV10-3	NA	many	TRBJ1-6	CAIRTTLHYNSPLHF	TGTGCCATCAGGACGACGTTACACTATAATTCACCCCTCCACTTT
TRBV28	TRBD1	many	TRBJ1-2	CASSSDLGQVYGYTF	TGTGCCAGCAGTTCAGATCTTGGACAGGTCTATGGCTACACCTTC
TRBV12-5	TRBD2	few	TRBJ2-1	CASGLAGTSGRSSYNEQFF	TGTGCTAGTGGTCTCGCCGGGACTAGCGGTCGGAGCTCCTACAATGAGCAGTTCTTC
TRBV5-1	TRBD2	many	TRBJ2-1	CASSLGAGRNSYNEQFF	TGCGCCAGCAGCTTGGGAGCGGGGCGGAACTCCTACAATGAGCAGTTCTTC
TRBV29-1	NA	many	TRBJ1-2	CSGGNHNYGYTF	TGCAGCGGCGGGAACCATAACTATGGCTACACCTTC
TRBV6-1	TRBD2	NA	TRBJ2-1	CASNARGSYNEQFF	TGTGCCAGCAATGCTCGCGGGAGCTACAATGAGCAGTTCTTC
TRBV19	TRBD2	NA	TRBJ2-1	CAGSIPGLGLPEQFF	TGTGCCGGTAGTATACCGGGACTAGGTCTCCCTGAGCAGTTCTTC
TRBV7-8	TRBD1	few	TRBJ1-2	CASSFWVRDRVDGYTF	TGTGCCAGCAGCTTCTGGGTCCGGGACAGAGTAGATGGCTACACCTTC
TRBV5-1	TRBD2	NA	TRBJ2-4	CASSLSASGRNNIQYF	TGCGCCAGCAGCTTGTCGGCTAGCGGGAGGAACAACATTCAGTACTTC
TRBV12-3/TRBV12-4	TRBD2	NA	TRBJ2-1	CASSSGLAVFEQFF	TGTGCCAGCAGCTCGGGACTAGCGGTGTTTGAGCAGTTCTTC
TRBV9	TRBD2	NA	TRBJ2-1	CASGPSGSFTYNEQFF	TGTGCCAGCGGCCCTAGCGGGAGTTTCACCTACAATGAGCAGTTCTTC
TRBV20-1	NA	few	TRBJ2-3	CSARRDTTDTQYF	TGCAGTGCTCGGCGGGACACCACAGATACGCAGTATTTT
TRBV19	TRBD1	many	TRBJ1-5	CASSTSGGSNQPQHF	TGTGCCAGTAGTACCTCAGGGGGGTCAAATCAGCCCCAGCATTTT
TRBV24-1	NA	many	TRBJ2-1	CATSDARDFYNEQFF	TGTGCCACCAGTGACGCCCGGGACTTTTACAATGAGCAGTTCTTC
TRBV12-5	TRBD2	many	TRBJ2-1	CASGLGLAENEQFF	TGTGCTAGTGGTTTGGGACTAGCGGAGAATGAGCAGTTCTTC
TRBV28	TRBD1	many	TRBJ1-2	CASGQGGPGYTF	TGTGCCAGCGGACAGGGGGGCCCTGGCTACACCTTC
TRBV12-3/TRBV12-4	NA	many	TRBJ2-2	CASSSPQGLNTGELFF	TGTGCCAGCAGTTCGCCCCAGGGGTTGAACACCGGGGAGCTGTTTTTT
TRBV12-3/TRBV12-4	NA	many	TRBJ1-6	CASSSAPGASPLHF	TGTGCCAGCAGTTCGGCCCCCGGGGCTTCACCCCTCCACTTT
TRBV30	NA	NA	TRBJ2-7	CAWSVGKAYEQYF	TGTGCCTGGAGTGTAGGGAAGGCCTACGAGCAGTACTTC
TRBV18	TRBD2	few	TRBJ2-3	CASSPTGGTSFSTDTQYF	TGTGCCAGCTCACCGACCGGCGGGACTAGTTTTTCCACAGATACGCAGTATTTT
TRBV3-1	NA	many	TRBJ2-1	CASSQGGTYNEQFF	TGTGCCAGCAGCCAGGGCGGGACTTACAATGAGCAGTTCTTC
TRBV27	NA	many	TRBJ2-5	CASSPTREWPKGTQYF	TGTGCCAGCAGTCCTACCCGGGAGTGGCCTAAGGGGACCCAGTACTTC
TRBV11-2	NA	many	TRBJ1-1	CASSLEQGYRAFF	TGTGCCAGCAGCTTAGAACAGGGTTACAGAGCTTTCTTT
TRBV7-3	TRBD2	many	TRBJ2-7	CASSLNAAGANYEQYF	TGTGCCAGCAGCTTAAATGCCGCGGGAGCTAACTACGAGCAGTACTTC
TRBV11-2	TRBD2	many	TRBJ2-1	CASSLGASGRLNEQFF	TGTGCCAGCAGCTTAGGGGCTAGCGGGAGATTGAATGAGCAGTTCTTC
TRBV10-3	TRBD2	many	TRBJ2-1	CAIGRGSPYNEQFF	TGTGCCATCGGGCGCGGGAGCCCCTACAATGAGCAGTTCTTC
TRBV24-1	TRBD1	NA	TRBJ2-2	CATSGTGNTGELFF	TGTGCCACTTCGGGGACAGGGAACACCGGGGAGCTGTTTTTT